This TCR beta chain appears in the sequencing data of a study of shared clonotypes between healthy human individuals. Study-wide results and caveats: Only blood samples were collected, and tissue repertoires likely differ. The sharing of 4% to 5.5% of naive CD4 clonotypes was seen across a handful of donors. Inspection by rarefaction showed sorted-subset sequencing to be incomplete despite large depth.

CDR3 length: 15 amino acids. V gave up 5 bases and J gave up 4 bases, with 15 bases separating them. Germline assignment: CDR1 MNHEY and CDR2 SVGAGI. The authors distributed each subset's genomic DNA evenly over several immunoSEQ plates. Clones were read by immunoSEQ multiplex PCR, and TCRdb kept only the in-frame ones, dropping some. The sample holds some 2.4 million clones; more than 85% are singletons and the top ten take more than 0.35%. Comments on this clone: Its antigen remains unidentified.

The receptor was derived from a man between 18 and 29 years old in good health. Some clones in this sample may be carry-over from other donors' samples. The chain uses TRBV6-5 and TRBJ1-5; D call uncertain. The sequencing sample was made of naive CD4+ T cells from PBMCs. The subset here: CD45RA+ positively selected. The CDR3 is CASSPGPRRNQPQHF. DNA of the CDR3: TGTGCCAGCAGTCCCGGGCCGAGACGTAATCAGCCCCAGCATTTT.